This T cell receptor (beta chain) is from a study of glioma-infiltrating T cells. Study as a whole: Glioma patients had dexamethasone for six or fewer days before surgery. Regarding the study as a whole: Non-neoplastic patients had below-expected tissue-blood divergence, while all gliomas exceeded expectation. CDR3 overlap between tissue and blood was very small. Patients with low tissue-blood divergence carried a signature set of shared blood CDR3 motifs.

TCR alpha and beta CDR3 regions were amplified from RNA using iRepertoire nested multiplex PCR. TCRdb reprocessed the multiplex PCR reads with MiXCR, giving one entry per CDR3 protein. The table lists 300,000 to 450,000 distinct CDR3 sequences, around 38% of them singletons. To note about this clonotype: The antigen remains unidentified.

Germline V lookup: CDR1 DFQATT, CDR2 SNEGSKA (reference sequence). The CDR3 has 16 residues. The sample consisted of glioma tissue, nonneoplastic brain tissue, or PBMCs (not recorded which). The receptor was derived from a human donor with low-grade glioma or glioblastoma, undergoing nonglioma brain surgery, or in good health (not recorded which). The V and J genes are TRBV20-1 and TRBJ1-2; a weak D match, TRBD1 (6 bases). This chain's CDR3 is CRTIGPEGESDYGYTF. The CDR3 DNA sequence: TGCAGGACCATCGGGCCAGAGGGGGAGAGTGACTATGGCTACACCTTC.